This paragraph reports one T cell receptor beta chain. Antigen unknown. Treatment given: roughly 18 received Ad26.COV2.S at low or high dose, single or two shots; about 5 received placebo; per-sample allocation not given. Vaccine and placebo recipients were sampled on day 63 after the first injection. Profiling relied on immunoSEQ multiplex PCR, and the TCRdb table lists in-frame clones only, not all of them. The sample lists 400,000 to 450,000 clones, less than 95% occurring once. Trimming removed 0 bases from V and 4 bases from J, with 4 bases in between. This CDR3 is built from 13 residues. Germline CDR1 and CDR2: SGHVS and FNYEAQ. This record belongs to a study of Ad26.COV2.S vaccination and SARS-CoV-2 variants. Study conclusions and caveats: Substantial breadth was reported for post-vaccination spike-specific CD8+ and CD4+ T cells.

Sequenced here: peripheral blood, sampled in a trial of Ad26.COV2.S vaccine versus placebo. The chain joins TRBV7-6 to TRBJ1-3, with D unresolved. The receptor was derived from a person aged 18-65 years who received the Ad26.COV2.S COVID-19 vaccine or a placebo. The CDR3 sequence is CASSLAGGNTIYF. CDR3 bases: TGTGCCAGCAGCTTAGCTGGGGGAAACACCATATATTTT.